This entry describes one T cell receptor (beta chain). The data were obtained in a study of blood T cell repertoires in COVID-19. About the research overall: Samples came from the United States, Italy and Spain, spanning acute and convalescent COVID-19.

Source study methods: Counts of nucleated cells, estimated from reference gene primer amplification, were obtained. Sequencing used immunoSEQ multiplex PCR; TCRdb keeps in-frame clones, though not all of them. D and trimming come from the DNA, and the V and J calls and clone size come from that table. The sample records over 110,000 clones, roughly 88% being singletons. The CDR3 has 14 amino acids. Germline trimming cut 5 bases from V and 5 bases from J; bases unmatched to any gene: 5. From germline, CDR1 is LNHDA and CDR2 SQIVND (reference sequence). The chain recombines TRBV19 with TRBJ2-4; 8 positions match TRBD1. Material for sequencing was peripheral blood. This clonotype originated in a human donor in a cohort sampled during active COVID-19. The CDR3 DNA sequence: TGTGCCAGTAGTGGGAGGACAGGGCAAAACATTCAGTACTTC. Protein: CASSGRTGQNIQYF.